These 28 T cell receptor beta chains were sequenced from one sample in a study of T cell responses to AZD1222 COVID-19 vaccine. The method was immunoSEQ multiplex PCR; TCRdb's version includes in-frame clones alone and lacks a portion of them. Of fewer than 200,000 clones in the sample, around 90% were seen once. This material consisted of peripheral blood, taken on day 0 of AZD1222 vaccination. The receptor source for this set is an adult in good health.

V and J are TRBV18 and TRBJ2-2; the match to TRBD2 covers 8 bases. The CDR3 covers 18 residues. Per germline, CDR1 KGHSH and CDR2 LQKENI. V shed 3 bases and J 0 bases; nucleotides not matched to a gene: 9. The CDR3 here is CASSPFRVAGTNTGELFF. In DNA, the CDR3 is TGTGCCAGCTCACCTTTTAGAGTAGCGGGGACGAACACCGGGGAGCTGTTTTTT.

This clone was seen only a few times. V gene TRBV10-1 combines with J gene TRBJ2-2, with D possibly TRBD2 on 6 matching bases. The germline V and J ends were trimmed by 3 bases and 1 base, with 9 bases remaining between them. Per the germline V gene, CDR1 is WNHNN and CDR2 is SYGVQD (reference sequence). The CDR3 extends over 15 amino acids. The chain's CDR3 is CASSDPGGNTGELFF. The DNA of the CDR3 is TGCGCCAGCAGTGACCCCGGGGGGAACACCGGGGAGCTGTTTTTT.

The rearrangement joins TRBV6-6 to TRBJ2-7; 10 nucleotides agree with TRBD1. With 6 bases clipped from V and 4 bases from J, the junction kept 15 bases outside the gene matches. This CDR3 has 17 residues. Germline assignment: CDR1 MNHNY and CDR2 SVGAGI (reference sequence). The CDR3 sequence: CASSRLTGTGAGYEQYF. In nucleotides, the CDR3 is TGTGCCAGCAGCCGACTGACCGGGACAGGGGCCGGGTACGAGCAGTACTTC.

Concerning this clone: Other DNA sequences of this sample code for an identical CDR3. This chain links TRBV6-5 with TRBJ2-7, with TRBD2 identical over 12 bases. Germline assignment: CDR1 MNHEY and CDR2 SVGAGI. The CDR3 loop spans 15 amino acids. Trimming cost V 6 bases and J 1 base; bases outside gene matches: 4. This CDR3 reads CASRVTSGGSYEQYF. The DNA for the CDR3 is TGTGCCAGCAGGGTTACTAGCGGGGGGTCCTACGAGCAGTACTTC.

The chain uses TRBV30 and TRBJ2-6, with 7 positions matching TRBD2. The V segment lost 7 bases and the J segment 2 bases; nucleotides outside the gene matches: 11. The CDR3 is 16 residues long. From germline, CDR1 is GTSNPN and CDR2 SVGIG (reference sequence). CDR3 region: CASRTGTTPGANVLTF. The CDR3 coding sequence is TGTGCCTCTAGAACGGGGACTACCCCTGGGGCCAACGTCCTGACTTTC.

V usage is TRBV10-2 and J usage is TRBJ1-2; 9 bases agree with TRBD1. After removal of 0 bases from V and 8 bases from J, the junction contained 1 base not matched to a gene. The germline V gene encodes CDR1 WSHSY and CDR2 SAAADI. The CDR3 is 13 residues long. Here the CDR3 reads CASSESTGGGYTF. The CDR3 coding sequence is TGCGCCAGCAGTGAGTCGACAGGGGGAGGCTACACCTTC.

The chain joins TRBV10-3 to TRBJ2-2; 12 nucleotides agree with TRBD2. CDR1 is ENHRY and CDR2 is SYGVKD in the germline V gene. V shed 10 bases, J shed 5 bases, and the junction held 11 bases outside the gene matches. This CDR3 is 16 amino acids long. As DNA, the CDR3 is TGTGCCACCGAACCGACTAGCGGGGGTAGTACCGGGGAGCTGTTTTTT. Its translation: CATEPTSGGSTGELFF.

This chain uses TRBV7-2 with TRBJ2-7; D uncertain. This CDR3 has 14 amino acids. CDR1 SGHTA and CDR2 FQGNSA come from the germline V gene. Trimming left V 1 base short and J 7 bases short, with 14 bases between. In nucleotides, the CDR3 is TGTGCCAGCAGCTTAGGTGTCTTGCTTGGGGAGCAGTACTTC. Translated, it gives CASSLGVLLGEQYF. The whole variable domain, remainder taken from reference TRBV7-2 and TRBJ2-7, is GAGVSQSPSNKVTEKGKDVELRCDPISGHTALYWYRQSLGQGLEFLIYFQGNSAPDKSGLPSDRFSAERTGGSVSTLTIQRTQQEDSAVYLCASSLGVLLGEQYFGPGTRLTVT.

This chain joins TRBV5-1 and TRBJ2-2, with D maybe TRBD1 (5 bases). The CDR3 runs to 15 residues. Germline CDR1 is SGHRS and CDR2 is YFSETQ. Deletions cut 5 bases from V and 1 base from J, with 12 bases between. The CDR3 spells CASRLDTGNTGELFF. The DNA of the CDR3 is TGCGCCAGCAGGCTAGATACAGGGAACACCGGGGAGCTGTTTTTT.

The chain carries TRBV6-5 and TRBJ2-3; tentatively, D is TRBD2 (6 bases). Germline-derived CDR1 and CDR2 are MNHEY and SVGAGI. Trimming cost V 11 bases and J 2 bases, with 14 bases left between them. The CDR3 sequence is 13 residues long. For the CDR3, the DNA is TGTGCCTCAAGGAGGGACGCCACAGATACGCAGTATTTT. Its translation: CASRRDATDTQYF.

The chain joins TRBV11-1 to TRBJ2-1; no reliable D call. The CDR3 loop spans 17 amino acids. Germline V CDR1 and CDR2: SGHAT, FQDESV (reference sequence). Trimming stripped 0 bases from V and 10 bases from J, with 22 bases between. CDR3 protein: CASSLAEGRPPQREQFF. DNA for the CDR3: TGTGCCAGCAGCTTAGCTGAAGGGCGGCCGCCGCAGAGGGAGCAGTTCTTC. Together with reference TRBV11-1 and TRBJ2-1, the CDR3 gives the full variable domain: EAEVAQSPRYKITEKSQAVAFWCDPISGHATLYWYRQILGQGPELLVQFQDESVVDDSQLPKDRFSAERLKGVDSTLKIQPAELGDSAMYLCASSLAEGRPPQREQFFGPGTRLTVL.

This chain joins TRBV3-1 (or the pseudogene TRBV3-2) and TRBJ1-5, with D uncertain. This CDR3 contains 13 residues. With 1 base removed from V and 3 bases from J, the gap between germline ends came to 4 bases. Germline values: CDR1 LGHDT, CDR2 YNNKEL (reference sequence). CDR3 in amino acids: CASSQAINQPQHF. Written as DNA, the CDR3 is TGTGCCAGCAGCCAAGCGATCAATCAGCCCCAGCATTTT.

DNA for the CDR3: TGTGCCAGCAGGAAGAACACCGGGGAGCTGTTTTTT. This gives the protein CASRKNTGELFF. V usage is TRBV2 and J usage is TRBJ2-2, with unresolved D. Looked up from germline, CDR1 is SNHLY and CDR2 is FYNNEI. V lost 6 bases and J lost 1, with 3 bases in between. The CDR3 covers 12 residues.

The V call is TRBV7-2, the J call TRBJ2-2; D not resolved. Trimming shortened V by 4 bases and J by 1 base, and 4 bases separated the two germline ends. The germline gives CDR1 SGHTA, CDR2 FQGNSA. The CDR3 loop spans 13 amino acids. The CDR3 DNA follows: TGTGCCAGCAGCTGGAGGAACACCGGGGAGCTGTTTTTT. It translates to CASSWRNTGELFF.

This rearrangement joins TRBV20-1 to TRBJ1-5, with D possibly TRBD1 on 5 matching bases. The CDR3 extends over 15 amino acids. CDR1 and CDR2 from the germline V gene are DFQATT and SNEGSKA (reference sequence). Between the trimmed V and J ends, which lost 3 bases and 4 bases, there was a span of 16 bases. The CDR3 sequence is CSASKAGQSNQPQHF. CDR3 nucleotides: TGCAGTGCTAGTAAGGCGGGGCAGTCAAATCAGCCCCAGCATTTT.

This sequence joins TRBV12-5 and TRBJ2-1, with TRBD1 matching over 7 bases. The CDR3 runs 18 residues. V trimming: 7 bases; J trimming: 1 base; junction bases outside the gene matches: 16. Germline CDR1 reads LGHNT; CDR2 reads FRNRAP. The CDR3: CASVDYRGGLGSYNEQFF. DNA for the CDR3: TGTGCTAGTGTTGATTACAGGGGTGGCCTTGGGTCCTACAATGAGCAGTTCTTC.

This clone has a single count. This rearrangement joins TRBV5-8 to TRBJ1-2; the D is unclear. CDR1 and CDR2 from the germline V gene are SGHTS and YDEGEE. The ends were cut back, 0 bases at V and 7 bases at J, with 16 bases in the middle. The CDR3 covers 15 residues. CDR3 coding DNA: TGTGCCAGCAGCTTGGCGGTGGCCAGCTCGGGTGGCTACACCTTC. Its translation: CASSLAVASSGGYTF.

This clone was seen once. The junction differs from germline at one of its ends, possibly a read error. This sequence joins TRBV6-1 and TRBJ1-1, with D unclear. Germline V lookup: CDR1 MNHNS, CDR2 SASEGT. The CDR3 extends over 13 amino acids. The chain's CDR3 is CASREVPNTEAFF. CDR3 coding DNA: TGTGCCAGCAGAGAAGTCCCGAACACTGAAGCTTTCTTT.

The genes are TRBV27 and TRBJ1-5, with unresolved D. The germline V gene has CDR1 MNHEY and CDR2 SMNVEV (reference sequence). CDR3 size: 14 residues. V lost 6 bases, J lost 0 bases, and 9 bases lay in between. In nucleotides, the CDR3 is TGTGCCAGCAGCCCGGAGAATAGCAATCAGCCCCAGCATTTT. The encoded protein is CASSPENSNQPQHF.

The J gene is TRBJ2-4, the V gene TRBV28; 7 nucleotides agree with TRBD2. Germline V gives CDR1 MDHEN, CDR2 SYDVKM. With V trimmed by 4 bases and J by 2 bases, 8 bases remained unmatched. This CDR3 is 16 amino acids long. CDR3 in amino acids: CASSSSGIGTKNIQYF. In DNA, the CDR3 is TGTGCCAGCAGTTCCAGCGGGATCGGTACCAAAAACATTCAGTACTTC.

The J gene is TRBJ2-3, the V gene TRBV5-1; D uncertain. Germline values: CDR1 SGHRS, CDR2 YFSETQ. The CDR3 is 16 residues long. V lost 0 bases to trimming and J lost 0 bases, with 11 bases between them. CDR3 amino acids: CASSLEGSISTDTQYF. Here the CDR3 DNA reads TGCGCCAGCAGCTTGGAGGGCAGCATAAGCACAGATACGCAGTATTTT.

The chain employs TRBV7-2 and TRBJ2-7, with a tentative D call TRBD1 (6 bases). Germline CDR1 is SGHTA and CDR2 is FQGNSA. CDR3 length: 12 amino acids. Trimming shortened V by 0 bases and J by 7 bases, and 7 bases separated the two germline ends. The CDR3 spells CASSLAQGEQYF. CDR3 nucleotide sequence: TGTGCCAGCAGCTTAGCGCAGGGGGAGCAGTACTTC.

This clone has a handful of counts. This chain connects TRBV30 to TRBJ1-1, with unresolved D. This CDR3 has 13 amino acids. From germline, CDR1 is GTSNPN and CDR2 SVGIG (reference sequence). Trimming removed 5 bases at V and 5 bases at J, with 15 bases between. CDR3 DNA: TGTGCCTGGGGCTTTGTGGCGGATACTGAAGCTTTCTTT. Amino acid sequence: CAWGFVADTEAFF.

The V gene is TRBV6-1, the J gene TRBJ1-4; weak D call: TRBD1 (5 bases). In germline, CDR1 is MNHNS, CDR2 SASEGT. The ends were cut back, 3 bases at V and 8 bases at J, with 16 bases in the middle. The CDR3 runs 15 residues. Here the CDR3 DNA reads TGTGCCAGCAGTGACCTTGGACCCGGGGGGGAAAAACTGTTTTTT. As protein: CASSDLGPGGEKLFF.

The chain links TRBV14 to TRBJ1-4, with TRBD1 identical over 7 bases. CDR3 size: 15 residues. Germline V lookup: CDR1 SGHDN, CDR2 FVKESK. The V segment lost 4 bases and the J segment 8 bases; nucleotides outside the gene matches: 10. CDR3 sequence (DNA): TGTGCCAGCAGCCTCCAGACAGGGTTCCGAGAAAAACTGTTTTTT. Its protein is CASSLQTGFREKLFF.

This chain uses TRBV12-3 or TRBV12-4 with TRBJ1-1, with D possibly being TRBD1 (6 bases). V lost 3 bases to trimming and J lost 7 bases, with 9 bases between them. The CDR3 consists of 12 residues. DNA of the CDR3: TGTGCCAGCAGTTTGACAGGAAATGAAGCTTTCTTT. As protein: CASSLTGNEAFF.

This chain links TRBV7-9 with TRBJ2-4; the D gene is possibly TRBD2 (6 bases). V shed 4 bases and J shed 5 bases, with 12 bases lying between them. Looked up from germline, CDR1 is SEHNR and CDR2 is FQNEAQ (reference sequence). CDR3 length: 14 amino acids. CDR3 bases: TGTGCCAGCAGCTGGAGGGACCGAGAAAACATTCAGTACTTC. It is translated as CASSWRDRENIQYF.

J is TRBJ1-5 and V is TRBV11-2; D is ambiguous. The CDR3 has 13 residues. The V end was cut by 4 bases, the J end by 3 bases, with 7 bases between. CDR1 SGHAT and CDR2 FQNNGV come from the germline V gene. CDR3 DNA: TGTGCCAGCAGCTCGGACTTCAATCAGCCCCAGCATTTT. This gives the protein CASSSDFNQPQHF.